What follows are 28 T cell receptor beta chains derived from one specimen sequenced in a study of control samples from healthy donors and cancer patients. The method was immunoSEQ multiplex PCR; TCRdb's version includes in-frame clones alone and lacks a portion of them. Counted here are tens of thousands of clones, approximately 94% occurring once; the ten biggest clones make up just under 0.8%. Source material: PBMCs. The receptors stem from a man under 40 with colorectal cancer.

The chain combines TRBV18 with TRBJ2-7; TRBD1 matches at 8 bases. CDR3 length equals 13 residues. Germline V gives CDR1 KGHSH, CDR2 LQKENI. V lost 3 bases, J lost 3 bases, and 1 base stayed unmatched. CDR3 DNA sequence: TGTGCCAGCTCACCTGGGACAGGCTACGAGCAGTACTTC. Its protein product is CASSPGTGYEQYF.

The chain combines TRBV5-4 with TRBJ1-5, with D tentatively TRBD1 (5 bases). The V end lost 2 bases, the J end lost 2 bases, and 8 bases lay between the germline ends. CDR3 length equals 14 residues. Germline lookup yields CDR1 SGHNT and CDR2 YYREEE (reference sequence). The CDR3: CASSFWGGNQPQHF. CDR3 DNA: TGTGCCAGCAGCTTTTGGGGGGGCAATCAGCCCCAGCATTTT.

The chain recombines TRBV6-2 or TRBV6-3 with TRBJ2-7; D perhaps matches TRBD1 (6 bases). This CDR3 is 16 amino acids long. The V and J ends lost 0 bases and 0 bases respectively, with 12 bases between them. Germline V gene data show CDR1 as MNHEY and CDR2 as SVGEGT. CDR3 sequence (DNA): TGTGCCAGCAGTTACTCGACAGGATCCCTCTCCTACGAGCAGTACTTC. This codes for CASSYSTGSLSYEQYF.

This clone appeared a few times. The rearrangement links TRBV6-2 or TRBV6-3 to TRBJ1-2; D call uncertain. The ends were cut back, 0 bases at V and 4 bases at J, with 18 bases in the middle. Looked up from germline, CDR1 is MNHEY and CDR2 is SVGEGT. This CDR3 has 17 residues. CDR3 amino acids: CASSYSMLSGRGYGYTF. DNA for the CDR3: TGTGCCAGCAGTTACTCGATGCTTTCGGGAAGAGGCTATGGCTACACCTTC.

The chain links TRBV5-1 to TRBJ1-1; the D gene is possibly TRBD1 (5 bases). CDR3 size: 14 residues. V lost 3 bases and J lost 1, with 10 bases in between. Germline loops: CDR1 SGHRS, CDR2 YFSETQ. This chain's CDR3 is CASSSGRQNTEAFF. The CDR3 DNA reads as TGCGCCAGCAGCTCGGGACGGCAGAACACTGAAGCTTTCTTT.

The V call is TRBV11-2, the J call TRBJ1-2; D uncertain. Germline V gives CDR1 SGHAT, CDR2 FQNNGV. CDR3 length equals 13 residues. Between the trimmed V and J ends, which lost 8 bases and 3 bases, there was a span of 13 bases. As DNA, the CDR3 is TGTGCCAGCGTGGGTGCTTTCGACTATGGCTACACCTTC. Amino acid sequence: CASVGAFDYGYTF.

This clone was seen once. This sequence joins TRBV5-1 and TRBJ2-3, with 7 bases identical to TRBD1. Per germline, CDR1 SGHRS and CDR2 YFSETQ. This CDR3 has 16 amino acids. V lost 7 bases, J lost 3 bases, and 14 bases stayed unmatched. This CDR3 is CASRGQGVYKTDTQYF. The CDR3 DNA follows: TGCGCCAGCCGTGGGCAGGGGGTGTATAAGACAGATACGCAGTATTTT.

The chain employs TRBV6-5 and TRBJ2-3; TRBD2 might be the D (6 bases). The germline V gene has CDR1 MNHEY and CDR2 SVGAGI. Trimming removed 5 bases at V and 5 bases at J, with 14 bases between. The CDR3 loop spans 14 amino acids. CDR3 loop: CASSPVGGQDTQYF. CDR3 in DNA: TGTGCCAGCAGTCCCGTCGGGGGTCAAGATACGCAGTATTTT.

The rearrangement uses TRBV11-2 and TRBJ2-1; 8 nucleotides line up with TRBD2. The germline V gene has CDR1 SGHAT and CDR2 FQNNGV. The CDR3 has 15 residues. J was trimmed by 4 bases and V by 1 base; bases with no gene match: 3. CDR3 DNA: TGTGCCAGCAGCTTAGCGGGGGGGCCGTACAATGAGCAGTTCTTC. This gives the protein CASSLAGGPYNEQFF.

The chain recombines TRBV27 with TRBJ1-2, with D perhaps matching TRBD1 (5 bases). Trimming pared 0 bases from V and 6 bases from J, leaving 8 bases between. Germline CDR1 is MNHEY and CDR2 is SMNVEV (reference sequence). The CDR3 length is 13 residues. The CDR3 DNA follows: TGTGCCAGCAGTTTATCGTCAGGGAATGGCTACACCTTC. The encoded protein is CASSLSSGNGYTF.

The chain joins TRBV19 to TRBJ1-1, with 7 nucleotides matching TRBD1. The germline gives CDR1 LNHDA, CDR2 SQIVND (reference sequence). V gave up 5 bases and J gave up 2 bases; unmatched junction bases: 2. The CDR3 loop spans 13 amino acids. The CDR3 is CASSGTVNTEAFF. CDR3 DNA: TGTGCCAGTAGTGGGACAGTAAACACTGAAGCTTTCTTT.

The CDR3 region has the DNA TGTGCCAGCAGCTCAGGCCCCAGGGCGGAGGTGGTCTTAGCCAAAAACATTCAGTACTTC. Residues: CASSSGPRAEVVLAKNIQYF. The chain couples TRBV7-8 to TRBJ2-4; D tentatively fits TRBD1 or TRBD2 (5 bases each). CDR1 is SGHVS and CDR2 is FQNEAQ in the germline V gene. This CDR3 is 20 amino acids long. V dropped 4 bases and J dropped 0 bases, with 25 bases sitting between them.

The DNA of the CDR3 is TGTGCCAGCAGCGAGGGGACAGAACAAGAGACCCAGTACTTC. It translates to CASSEGTEQETQYF. The J gene is TRBJ2-5, the V gene TRBV9; 7 bases are a match to TRBD1. This CDR3 is built from 14 residues. The V segment lost 3 bases and the J segment 2 bases; nucleotides outside the gene matches: 4. CDR1 is SGDLS and CDR2 is YYNGEE in the germline V gene.

The chain combines TRBV19 with TRBJ1-5; D ambiguous. The CDR3 is made up of 15 amino acids. The germline V and J ends were trimmed by 7 bases and 3 bases, with 16 bases remaining between them. Germline V gives CDR1 LNHDA, CDR2 SQIVND (reference sequence). CDR3 nucleotide sequence: TGTGCCAGTACCGAGAGCCATATCACCAATCAGCCCCAGCATTTT. Protein sequence: CASTESHITNQPQHF. The entire variable domain, with the rest obtained from reference TRBV19 and TRBJ1-5, is as follows: DGGITQSPKYLFRKEGQNVTLSCEQNLNHDAMYWYRQDPGQGLRLIYYSQIVNDFQKGDIAEGYSVSREKKESFPLTVTSAQKNPTAFYLCASTESHITNQPQHFGDGTRLSIL.

The chain combines TRBV9 with TRBJ2-7; perhaps TRBD2 as D (7 bases). Trimming removed 0 bases from V and 3 bases from J, with 10 bases in between. The CDR3 is made up of 14 amino acids. Germline values: CDR1 SGDLS, CDR2 YYNGEE. The CDR3 reads CASSVDGGLYEQYF. Here the CDR3 DNA reads TGTGCCAGCAGCGTAGACGGGGGGCTCTACGAGCAGTACTTC.

This clone was found once. The chain carries TRBV5-1 and TRBJ1-5; D is uncertain. The CDR3 is made up of 15 amino acids. Germline-derived CDR1 and CDR2 are SGHRS and YFSETQ. V lost 5 bases, J lost 7 bases, and 19 bases lay in between. CDR3 region: CASRRKSKSEQPQHF. CDR3 bases: TGCGCCAGCAGACGCAAGAGTAAATCGGAGCAGCCCCAGCATTTT.

The rearrangement uses TRBV19 and TRBJ1-5, with TRBD1 as a possible D gene (5 bases). The germline V gene has CDR1 LNHDA and CDR2 SQIVND (reference sequence). This CDR3 region has 16 residues. V dropped 4 bases and J dropped 6 bases, with 19 bases sitting between them. CDR3 sequence: CASSTPRGREGQPQHF. The CDR3 coding sequence is TGTGCCAGTAGTACCCCACGGGGGAGGGAAGGTCAGCCCCAGCATTTT.

This clone is a singleton in its sample. The rearrangement joins TRBV18 to TRBJ1-6; no reliable D call. This CDR3 has 12 residues. Deletions cut 6 bases from V and 10 bases from J, with 10 bases between. CDR1 and CDR2 (germline): KGHSH, LQKENI. CDR3 nucleotide sequence: TGTGCCAGCTCGCTTGGAGACTCACCCCTCCACTTT. The encoded protein is CASSLGDSPLHF. The complete variable domain, with remaining parts taken from reference TRBV18 and TRBJ1-6, reads NAGVMQNPRHLVRRRGQEARLRCSPMKGHSHVYWYRQLPEEGLKFMVYLQKENIIDESGMPKERFSAEFPKEGPSILRIQQVVRGDSAAYFCASSLGDSPLHFGNGTRLTVT.

The genes are TRBV29-1 and TRBJ2-3; a weak D match, TRBD2 (5 bases). The CDR3 sequence is 12 residues long. Germline V gives CDR1 SQVTM, CDR2 ANQGSEA. The V gene lost 6 bases and the J gene lost 3 bases, with 10 bases spanning the gap. This chain's CDR3 is CSVEDWTDTQYF. The CDR3 DNA sequence: TGCAGCGTGGAGGACTGGACAGATACGCAGTATTTT.

This rearrangement joins TRBV12-3 or TRBV12-4 to TRBJ2-7; TRBD1 aligns across 7 bases. The V gene end was trimmed by 6 bases and the J gene end by 4 bases; junction bases not matched to a gene: 6. The CDR3 totals 13 residues. CDR3 DNA: TGTGCCAGCAGGCGACAGGGAGTTTACGAGCAGTACTTC. Its translation is CASRRQGVYEQYF.

This chain joins TRBV27 and TRBJ2-3; a possible D gene is TRBD1 (6 bases). Germline CDR1 MNHEY, CDR2 SMNVEV (reference sequence). The CDR3 runs 13 residues. V was cut by 9 bases and J by 2 bases, with 12 bases left in between. The CDR3 sequence is CASSDRYTDTQYF. The CDR3 DNA follows: TGTGCCAGTTCGGACAGATACACAGATACGCAGTATTTT.

The chain carries TRBV7-2 and TRBJ2-1; 7 bases agree with TRBD1. This CDR3 has 15 residues. V gave up 0 bases and J gave up 3 bases; unmatched junction bases: 2. Germline CDR1 reads SGHTA; CDR2 reads FQGNSA. In nucleotides, the CDR3 is TGTGCCAGCAGCTTAGCCCGGGACAGCTACAATGAGCAGTTCTTC. It specifies CASSLARDSYNEQFF.

The chain recombines TRBV7-9 with TRBJ2-1, with TRBD1 matching over 8 bases. CDR1 is SEHNR, CDR2 FQNEAQ, per germline (reference sequence). J gave up 5 bases and V 7 bases, and 4 bases lay outside the gene matches. CDR3 length: 13 residues. The CDR3 bases are TGTGCCAGCACCGGGACAGGCGACAATGAGCAGTTCTTC. It specifies CASTGTGDNEQFF.

The genes are TRBV4-3 and TRBJ2-1, with a possible D match to TRBD2 (6 bases). Germline CDR1 is LGHNA and CDR2 is YSLEER. Trimming left V 3 bases short and J 2 bases short, with 14 bases between. The CDR3 runs to 16 residues. For the CDR3, the DNA is TGCGCCAGCAGCCAGACACGGGCGGGGACCTACAATGAGCAGTTCTTC. Protein: CASSQTRAGTYNEQFF.

CDR3: CASSVGAGGPPEQFF. The DNA of the CDR3 is TGTGCCAGCAGCGTAGGAGCGGGGGGGCCGCCTGAGCAGTTCTTC. This chain uses TRBV9 with TRBJ2-1, with TRBD2 matching over 10 bases. Losses at the gene ends were 0 bases for V and 9 bases for J; bases not matched to a gene: 6. Germline loops: CDR1 SGDLS, CDR2 YYNGEE. The CDR3 totals 15 residues.

The rearrangement joins TRBV27 to TRBJ1-5, with D maybe TRBD1 (6 bases). Trimming stripped 2 bases from V and 3 bases from J, with 11 bases between. CDR3 size: 15 residues. CDR1 MNHEY and CDR2 SMNVEV come from the germline V gene (reference sequence). In DNA form, the CDR3 reads TGTGCCAGCAGTTTAGACGGGACACACAATCAGCCCCAGCATTTT. Translating gives CASSLDGTHNQPQHF.

This clone was seen only once. CDR3 residues: CASSQAGSGDTYEQYF. CDR3 DNA sequence: TGCGCCAGCAGCCAAGCGGGTAGCGGGGATACCTACGAGCAGTACTTC. The chain uses TRBV4-1 and TRBJ2-7, with 8 positions matching TRBD2. The ends lost 1 base at V and 2 bases at J; junction bases unmatched: 7. The CDR3 sequence is 16 residues long. Germline CDR1 is MGHRA and CDR2 is YSYEKL.

DNA for the CDR3: TGTGCCTGGAGTGGAGGGGTGGGAGAAAAACTGTTTTTT. Protein sequence: CAWSGGVGEKLFF. V and J are TRBV30 and TRBJ1-4, with a weak D call TRBD1 (5 bases). V was cut by 1 base and J by 8 bases, with 11 bases left in between. CDR1 is GTSNPN and CDR2 is SVGIG in the germline V gene (reference sequence). CDR3 length equals 13 residues.